This is a list of T cell receptor beta chains from one sample in a study of shared clonotypes between healthy human individuals. Sequenced by immunoSEQ multiplex PCR; TCRdb stores in-frame clones only, minus some. The table includes approximately 1.5 million clones, around 98% detected once. The source material was naive CD4+ T cells sorted from blood. These receptors came from a man aged 25-45 years in good health. The CDR3 runs from the conserved cysteine through the conserved F or W. A D gene is named only where the DNA matches it firmly. Clone size appears in some rows only: once, few, many, or a class for an expanded clone.

TGCAGCGTGACACTTCAACAAGAGACCCAGTACTTC | CSVTLQQETQYF | TRBJ2-5 | NA | TRBV29-1 | 12 | NA
TGCGCCAGCAGTTCAGCTAGCGGGAGGAAAGAGACCCAGTACTTC | CASSSASGRKETQYF | TRBJ2-5 | TRBD2 | TRBV5-1 | 15 | NA
TGTGCCAGCAGCCCGTTGGGGGGGACGGCCTACGAGCAGTACTTC | CASSPLGGTAYEQYF | TRBJ2-7 | TRBD2 | TRBV14 | 15 | NA
TGTGCCAGTTCGAACCCGGGACAAGGAAGGCCCCAGCATTTT | CASSNPGQGRPQHF | TRBJ1-5 | NA | TRBV19 | 14 | NA
TGTGCCAGCAGCTTAGATGGTCCCAATGAGCAGTTCTTC | CASSLDGPNEQFF | TRBJ2-1 | NA | TRBV11-3 | 13 | NA
TGTGCCAGCAGTGTACGGTCCGGCTCCTACAATGAGCAGTTCTTC | CASSVRSGSYNEQFF | TRBJ2-1 | NA | TRBV2 | 15 | NA
TGTGCCAGCAGTAACACAGGGGGAAACACTGAAGCTTTCTTT | CASSNTGGNTEAFF | TRBJ1-1 | TRBD1 | TRBV28 | 14 | NA
TGTGCCAGCAGCCGACAGGGCGCGGCCTACGAGCAGTACTTC | CASSRQGAAYEQYF | TRBJ2-7 | TRBD1 | TRBV2 | 14 | NA
TGTGCCAGTAGTCCGCGACCTTGGACAGGGGGTCCCTACGAGCAGTACTTC | CASSPRPWTGGPYEQYF | TRBJ2-7 | TRBD1 | TRBV19 | 17 | NA
TGTGCCAGCAGTTTACGGGGCAGCTCGTCTGGGAATGAGCAGTTCTTC | CASSLRGSSSGNEQFF | TRBJ2-1 | NA | TRBV28 | 16 | once
TGTGCCAGCAGCTTAAGGACAGCCGGTTACACCGGGGAGCTGTTTTTT | CASSLRTAGYTGELFF | TRBJ2-2 | NA | TRBV9 | 16 | once
TGTGCCAGCAGCTCACCCAGGACAGGATCCTACGAGCAGTACTTC | CASSSPRTGSYEQYF | TRBJ2-7 | TRBD1 | TRBV7-9 | 15 | NA
TGCGCCAGCAGCCAAGATGGTGCGTCGGCAAGCTACAATGAGCAGTTCTTC | CASSQDGASASYNEQFF | TRBJ2-1 | NA | TRBV4-1 | 17 | NA
TGTGCCAGCAGGGTAGGGGGGGCCAACTATGGCTACACCTTC | CASRVGGANYGYTF | TRBJ1-2 | NA | TRBV27 | 14 | NA
TGTGCCAGCAGCTTAGCTACAGGGTACTCACCCCTCCACTTT | CASSLATGYSPLHF | TRBJ1-6 | NA | TRBV7-2 | 14 | NA
TGTGCCAGCAGCTCCGGGACAAGCTCTGGAAACACCATATATTTT | CASSSGTSSGNTIYF | TRBJ1-3 | NA | TRBV11-1 | 15 | NA
TGTGCCAGCGGAAGAAGCGGGAGCCCCTACGAGCAGTACTTC | CASGRSGSPYEQYF | TRBJ2-7 | TRBD2 | TRBV6-5 | 14 | NA
TGTGCCAGCAGTCTTCTAGCGGGAGAGTACAATGAGCAGTTCTTC | CASSLLAGEYNEQFF | TRBJ2-1 | TRBD2 | TRBV28 | 15 | once
TGCGCCAGCAGCTTGGGCACGGGGGCTTCCGAGCAGTACTTC | CASSLGTGASEQYF | TRBJ2-7 | NA | TRBV5-1 | 14 | NA
TGTGCCAGCAGCCTTGACAGGAGCTTTGAAGCTTTCTTT | CASSLDRSFEAFF | TRBJ1-1 | NA | TRBV7-2 | 13 | NA
TGTGCCAGCAGCTTAGATTCCAGCGGAGGTGGGTACGAGCAGTACTTC | CASSLDSSGGGYEQYF | TRBJ2-7 | NA | TRBV7-2 | 16 | NA
TGCGCCAGCAGCTTGGGGGGGACCCAGGGCACAGATACGCAGTATTTT | CASSLGGTQGTDTQYF | TRBJ2-3 | NA | TRBV5-1 | 16 | NA
TGTGCCAGCAGCCCGGGACTAGCGGGAGTAGGCGAGCAGTTCTTC | CASSPGLAGVGEQFF | TRBJ2-1 | TRBD2 | TRBV13 | 15 | NA
TGTGCCAGCAGTCGGGCTGGTGGGCGCGAGCAGTACTTC | CASSRAGGREQYF | TRBJ2-7 | NA | TRBV6-1 | 13 | NA
TGTGCCAGCAGTTTAGAACAGGGGGGAGACTATGGCTACACCTTC | CASSLEQGGDYGYTF | TRBJ1-2 | TRBD1 | TRBV28 | 15 | NA
TGTGCCAGCAAGGACACGGGGGCCACAGATACGCAGTATTTT | CASKDTGATDTQYF | TRBJ2-3 | NA | TRBV6-4 | 14 | NA
TGTGCCAGCAGTTACAGAGGCGGCAGGTTTTTGGAGACCCAGTACTTC | CASSYRGGRFLETQYF | TRBJ2-5 | NA | TRBV6-5 | 16 | NA
TGTGCCAGCAGCCCCAGGGTGGGTGAGCAGTTCTTC | CASSPRVGEQFF | TRBJ2-1 | NA | TRBV14 | 12 | NA
TGCAGCGTGCAGGACAGGGGTAGCCTATACTCCTACGAGCAGTACTTC | CSVQDRGSLYSYEQYF | TRBJ2-7 | TRBD1 | TRBV29-1 | 16 | NA
TGTGCCACCAGCAGAGTCCAGCCCTCTGGGGCCAACGTCCTGACTTTC | CATSRVQPSGANVLTF | TRBJ2-6 | NA | TRBV15 | 16 | NA
TGTGCCAGCAGCTGGGGCGAAATAACCTACGAGCAGTACTTC | CASSWGEITYEQYF | TRBJ2-7 | NA | TRBV11-3 | 14 | NA